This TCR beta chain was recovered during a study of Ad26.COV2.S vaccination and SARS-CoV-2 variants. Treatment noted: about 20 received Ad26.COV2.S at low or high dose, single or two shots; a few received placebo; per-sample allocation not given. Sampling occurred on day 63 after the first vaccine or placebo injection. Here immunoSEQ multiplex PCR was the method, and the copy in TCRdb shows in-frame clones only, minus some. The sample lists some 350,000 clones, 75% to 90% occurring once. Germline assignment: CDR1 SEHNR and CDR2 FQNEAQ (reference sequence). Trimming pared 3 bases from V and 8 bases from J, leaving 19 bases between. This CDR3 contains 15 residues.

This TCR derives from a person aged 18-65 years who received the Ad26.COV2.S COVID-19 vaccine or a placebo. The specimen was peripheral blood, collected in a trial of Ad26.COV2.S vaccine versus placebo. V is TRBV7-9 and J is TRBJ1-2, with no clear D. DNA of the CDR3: TGTGCCAGCAGCTTTCTTCCAGGTCGAGTCGGCGGCTACACCTTC. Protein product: CASSFLPGRVGGYTF.